These T cell receptor beta chains were read from a single sample in a study of blood T cell repertoires in COVID-19. Some clones are missing from TCRdb's copy, which holds only in-frame ones; the method was immunoSEQ multiplex PCR. Of a few hundred thousand clones in the sample, approximately 83% were seen once. The specimen was PBMCs or T cells enriched from blood (not recorded which). These receptors were obtained from a woman between 50 and 59 years old who had recovered from COVID-19. The conserved cysteine and the conserved F or W are not part of the CDR3 here. The order of the fields is CDR3 length, V gene, CDR3 protein.

CDR3 length: 10; V gene: TRBV11-2; CDR3 protein: ASSPTYNEQF
CDR3 length: 11; V gene: TRBV13; CDR3 protein: ASSLGRSYEQY
CDR3 length: 14; V gene: TRBV5-5; CDR3 protein: ASSLEDRGSYNEQF
CDR3 length: 10; V gene: TRBV24-1; CDR3 protein: ATSDRNYGYT
CDR3 length: 14; V gene: TRBV5-1; CDR3 protein: ASSLGASGPYNEQF
CDR3 length: 12; V gene: TRBV29-1; CDR3 protein: SVGPGQTNTEAF
CDR3 length: 16; V gene: TRBV2; CDR3 protein: ASSMWLAGSSGANVLT
CDR3 length: 12; V gene: TRBV4-2; CDR3 protein: ASSLGDSSYEQY
CDR3 length: 14; V gene: TRBV28; CDR3 protein: ASHFGGAEYYNEQF
CDR3 length: 11; V gene: TRBV10-3; CDR3 protein: AISESSPGELF
CDR3 length: 13; V gene: TRBV7-8; CDR3 protein: ASSRGSRVGYEQY
CDR3 length: 11; V gene: TRBV28; CDR3 protein: ATSGTRTVEQY
CDR3 length: 17; V gene: TRBV18; CDR3 protein: ASSPSRASGWALAYEQY
CDR3 length: 11; V gene: TRBV2; CDR3 protein: ASSNAASNEQF
CDR3 length: 13; V gene: TRBV4-1; CDR3 protein: ASSQNPQFNEKLF
CDR3 length: 10; V gene: TRBV29-1; CDR3 protein: SVETGGTEAF
CDR3 length: 13; V gene: TRBV3-1/TRBV3-2; CDR3 protein: ASSHNMGQGYEQY
CDR3 length: 9; V gene: TRBV5-8; CDR3 protein: ASSPYNEQF
CDR3 length: 14; V gene: TRBV5-4; CDR3 protein: ASSADRGRYNSPLH
CDR3 length: 15; V gene: TRBV3-1/TRBV3-2; CDR3 protein: ASSHPTGGAWGNTIY
CDR3 length: 12; V gene: TRBV2; CDR3 protein: ASSVVRATGELF
CDR3 length: 16; V gene: TRBV5-5; CDR3 protein: ASSIRTSGWTANVEQF
CDR3 length: 15; V gene: TRBV18; CDR3 protein: ASSPLPGQGTNQPQH
CDR3 length: 12; V gene: TRBV15; CDR3 protein: ATSRTGVGETQY
CDR3 length: 12; V gene: TRBV7-9; CDR3 protein: ASSLQSGENTIY
CDR3 length: 12; V gene: TRBV28; CDR3 protein: AVGVGLATDTQY
CDR3 length: 15; V gene: TRBV6-2/TRBV6-3; CDR3 protein: ASSYGGTSGNTDTQY
CDR3 length: 15; V gene: TRBV7-2; CDR3 protein: ASSLGVSRAIRDTQY
CDR3 length: 13; V gene: TRBV28; CDR3 protein: ASSLAGGVVYEQY
CDR3 length: 14; V gene: TRBV6-1; CDR3 protein: ASSEITGTGGGEQY
CDR3 length: 12; V gene: TRBV10-3; CDR3 protein: AIRGRDSHNEQF
CDR3 length: 13; V gene: TRBV20-1; CDR3 protein: SASRGQGGNQPQH
CDR3 length: 12; V gene: TRBV27; CDR3 protein: ASSAGGAYNEQF
CDR3 length: 13; V gene: TRBV5-1; CDR3 protein: ASSLAEASTDTQY
CDR3 length: 11; V gene: TRBV10-3; CDR3 protein: AISDREGTEAF
CDR3 length: 13; V gene: TRBV5-1; CDR3 protein: ASSFGAHAADTQY
CDR3 length: 14; V gene: TRBV4-1; CDR3 protein: ASSQLRGRNQETQY
CDR3 length: 13; V gene: TRBV28; CDR3 protein: ASSLEGQGTDTQY
CDR3 length: 13; V gene: TRBV7-2; CDR3 protein: ASSIQGTSPYEQY
CDR3 length: 11; V gene: TRBV7-9; CDR3 protein: ASSPPVQSSQY
CDR3 length: 11; V gene: TRBV28; CDR3 protein: ASGTSGSYEQY
CDR3 length: 15; V gene: TRBV11-3; CDR3 protein: ASSLAGTASSYNEQF
CDR3 length: 12; V gene: TRBV11-1; CDR3 protein: ASRPTRGGNTIY
CDR3 length: 16; V gene: TRBV19; CDR3 protein: ASSIRLGTSGRAYEQY
CDR3 length: 15; V gene: TRBV5-5; CDR3 protein: ASSFLSGTVNTGELF
CDR3 length: 13; V gene: TRBV7-9; CDR3 protein: ASSLGQGRVETQY
CDR3 length: 13; V gene: TRBV2; CDR3 protein: ASSTGQGGGSPLH
CDR3 length: 12; V gene: TRBV19; CDR3 protein: ASSIMEGRTEAF
CDR3 length: 12; V gene: TRBV7-9; CDR3 protein: ASSPGQGKNEQY